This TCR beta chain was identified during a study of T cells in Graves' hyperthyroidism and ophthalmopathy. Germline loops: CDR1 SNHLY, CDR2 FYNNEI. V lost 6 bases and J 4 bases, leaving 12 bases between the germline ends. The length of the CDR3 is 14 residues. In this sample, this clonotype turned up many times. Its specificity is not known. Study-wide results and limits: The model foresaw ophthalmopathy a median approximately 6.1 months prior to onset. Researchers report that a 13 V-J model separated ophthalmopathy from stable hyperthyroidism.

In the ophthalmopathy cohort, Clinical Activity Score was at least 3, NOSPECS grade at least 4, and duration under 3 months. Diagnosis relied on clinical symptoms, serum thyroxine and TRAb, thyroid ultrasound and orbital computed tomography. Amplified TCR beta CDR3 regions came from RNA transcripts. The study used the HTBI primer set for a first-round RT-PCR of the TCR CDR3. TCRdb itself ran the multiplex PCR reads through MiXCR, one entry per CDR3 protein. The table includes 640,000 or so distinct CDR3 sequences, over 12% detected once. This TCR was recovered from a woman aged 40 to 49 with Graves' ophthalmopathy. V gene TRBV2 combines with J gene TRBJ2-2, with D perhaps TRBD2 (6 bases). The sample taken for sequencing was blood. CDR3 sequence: CASRSGTSTGELFF. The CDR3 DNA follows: TGTGCCAGCAGATCCGGGACTTCCACCGGGGAGCTGTTTTTT.